What follows is one T cell receptor (beta chain) and its context. TCRdb's copy holds only in-frame clones and misses some; the assay was immunoSEQ multiplex PCR. This table has roughly 2,500,000 clones, approximately 93% appearing once. This sample was taken from a study of shared clonotypes between healthy human individuals. This sequence was found in a man between 18 and 35 years old in good health. Some clones in this sample may be carry-over from other donors' samples. The sample taken for sequencing was naive CD4+ T cells from PBMCs. Subset meaning: CD45RA+ positively selected.

CDR3 region: CASSQSGLGSNEKLFF. In nucleotides, the CDR3 is TGTGCCAGCAGCCAATCCGGGCTCGGTTCTAATGAAAAACTGTTTTTT. The V gene is TRBV14, the J gene TRBJ1-4; D remains ambiguous. The CDR3 extends over 16 amino acids. The V gene lost 2 bases and the J gene lost 3 bases, with 13 bases spanning the gap. Germline-derived CDR1 and CDR2 are SGHDN and FVKESK.